The clone carrying this T cell receptor (beta chain) has at least ten counts. As yet, its antigen is unknown. TCR beta CDR3 sequences were amplified from RNA transcripts. The HTBI primer set drove a first-round RT-PCR of the TCR CDR3. In TCRdb, the multiplex PCR reads were re-called with MiXCR into one record per CDR3 protein. The table includes 500,000 to 700,000 distinct CDR3 sequences, around 17% detected once. Fresh peripheral blood, 10 ml, yielded the PBMCs. This entry belongs to a study of T cells in Graves' hyperthyroidism and ophthalmopathy. Study-wide points: Blood samples included most of the expanded thyroid clonotypes exceeding 0.001.

The CDR3 runs 14 residues. V was trimmed by 3 bases and J by 0 bases, leaving 10 bases between them. Germline CDR1 is DFQATT and CDR2 is SNEGSKA (reference sequence). This TCR was sampled from a woman in her late teens or twenties with Graves' hyperthyroidism. This rearrangement joins TRBV20-1 to TRBJ2-3; D possibly corresponds to TRBD1 (5 bases). The sequencing input was blood. The DNA for the CDR3 is TGCAGTGCTAGTGGGGCCAGGAGCACAGATACGCAGTATTTT. Translated: CSASGARSTDTQYF.